This T cell receptor beta chain came from a study of blood T cell repertoires in COVID-19. For the study at large: Samples taken during acute and convalescent COVID-19 were collected in the United States, Italy and Spain. Nucleic acid was either cDNA or gDNA, and it came from T cells, B-cell-depleted T cells, or PBMCs.

Source study methods: Estimates of nucleated cell counts were drawn from the amplification of reference gene primers. Produced via immunoSEQ multiplex PCR; TCRdb's table is partial and in-frame only. Clone size and V and J calls were adopted from that table, with D and trimming inferred from the DNA. The sample yields 150,000 to 160,000 clones, approximately 86% seen once. The source is a woman in her 70s with acute or convalescent COVID-19. Sample: peripheral blood.

The CDR3 loop is CASRAMRYTEAFF. DNA for the CDR3: TGTGCCAGCAGAGCCATGAGGTACACTGAAGCTTTCTTT. The J gene is TRBJ1-1, the V gene TRBV28; D unclear. Germline CDR1 reads MDHEN; CDR2 reads SYDVKM. The V end lost 6 bases, the J end lost 3 bases, and 11 bases lay between the germline ends. The CDR3 has 13 amino acids.